This T cell receptor (beta chain) is from a study of blood T cell repertoires in COVID-19. Only in-frame clones appear in the TCRdb table, and some are missing; sequencing was by immunoSEQ multiplex PCR. Altogether tens of thousands of clones are present, around 83% being singletons, with the ten largest covering about 4.1%. Trimming left V 6 bases short and J 3 bases short, with 9 bases between. The CDR3 loop spans 12 amino acids. CDR1 and CDR2 from the germline V gene are SNHLY and FYNNEI. Sample: peripheral blood. The V gene is TRBV2, the J gene TRBJ2-7; D is perhaps TRBD1 (6 bases). The receptor comes from a man at least 80 years old with active COVID-19. The CDR3 nucleotides are TGTGCCAGCAGGGAGGACAGCTACGAGCAGTACTTC. Amino acid sequence: CASREDSYEQYF.